A single sample is the source of the 6 T cell receptor beta chains below, sequenced in a study of shared clonotypes between healthy human individuals. Repertoires were generated with immunoSEQ multiplex PCR, while TCRdb's copy carries only in-frame clones and drops some. Here the sample spans about 1 million clones, around 74% being singletons. Material for sequencing was memory CD4+ T cells sorted from blood. Stated subset: CD45RA-negative fraction. These TCRs come from a man aged 18 to 29 in good health.

This clone was found once. The chain couples TRBV27 to TRBJ2-2, with 10 nucleotides matching TRBD2. The CDR3 loop spans 16 amino acids. V was clipped by 4 bases and J by 4 bases; unmatched bases: 6. Germline CDR1 is MNHEY and CDR2 is SMNVEV (reference sequence). The CDR3 sequence is CASSSTAGGPTGELFF. CDR3 coding DNA: TGTGCCAGCAGTTCGACAGCGGGGGGGCCCACCGGGGAGCTGTTTTTT.

This clone was counted between two and nine times. The chain carries TRBV15 and TRBJ1-6, with D unclear. CDR1 LNHNV and CDR2 YYDKDF come from the germline V gene (reference sequence). V gave up 5 bases and J gave up 10 bases, with 12 bases separating them. The CDR3 loop spans 13 amino acids. CDR3 in amino acids: CATSAGRGSPLHF. The CDR3 DNA reads as TGTGCCACCAGCGCAGGACGCGGATCACCCCTCCACTTT.

This clone has only one observation. The chain employs TRBV4-1 and TRBJ2-2; 7 nucleotides agree with TRBD2. Germline V gives CDR1 MGHRA, CDR2 YSYEKL. CDR3 size: 14 residues. V lost 5 bases, J lost 5 bases, and 5 bases stayed unmatched. The CDR3 region has the DNA TGCGCCAGCAGCAAGGTGGGGGGGACCGGGGAGCTGTTTTTT. It specifies CASSKVGGTGELFF.

V is TRBV10-1 and J is TRBJ2-1, with a possible D match to TRBD1 (5 bases). V lost 6 bases and J lost 9, with 12 bases in between. The CDR3 loop spans 12 amino acids. Germline V gene data show CDR1 as WNHNN and CDR2 as SYGVQD (reference sequence). CDR3 in DNA: TGCGCCAGCAGGGACAAGGGCGGTGAGCAGTTCTTC. This codes for CASRDKGGEQFF.

As regards this clone: The same CDR3 can be traced to other DNA sequences in this sample. The gene calls are TRBV6-1 and TRBJ1-5; perhaps TRBD1 as D (6 bases). The CDR3 sequence is 14 residues long. Trimming removed 2 bases from V and 3 bases from J, with 8 bases in between. Germline CDR1 is MNHNS and CDR2 is SASEGT. CDR3 sequence: CASSEQGSNQPQHF. DNA of the CDR3: TGTGCCAGCAGTGAACAGGGGTCCAATCAGCCCCAGCATTTT.

In its sample, this clone was seen a few times. V gene TRBV9 combines with J gene TRBJ2-1; the match to TRBD2 covers 7 bases. Trimming at V came to 4 bases and at J to 2 bases, leaving 9 bases not matched to a gene. The CDR3 is made up of 16 amino acids. Germline CDR1 reads SGDLS; CDR2 reads YYNGEE. The chain's CDR3 is CASSPGSAGAYNEQFF. CDR3 DNA: TGTGCCAGCAGCCCCGGGTCTGCGGGAGCCTACAATGAGCAGTTCTTC. The full variable domain, its missing parts supplied by reference TRBV9 and TRBJ2-1, is DSGVTQTPKHLITATGQRVTLRCSPRSGDLSVYWYQQSLDQGLQFLIQYYNGEERAKGNILERFSAQQFPDLHSELNLSSLELGDSALYFCASSPGSAGAYNEQFFGPGTRLTVL.